Following are 3 T cell receptor beta chains from one sample sequenced in a study of cytotoxic CD8 clonotypes in ibrutinib-treated CLL. Assay used: immunoSEQ multiplex PCR; TCRdb lists only in-frame clones, some missing. The sample yields about 330,000 clones, over 60% seen once. The sequenced sample was PBMCs, obtained after 36 months of ibrutinib treatment. All receptors come from a human donor with chronic lymphocytic leukemia.

About this clone: The same CDR3 is also encoded by other DNA sequences in this sample. V gene TRBV11-2 combines with J gene TRBJ2-7, with D uncertain. Trimming pared 2 bases from V and 0 bases from J, leaving 2 bases between. The germline gives CDR1 SGHAT, CDR2 FQNNGV. This CDR3 is built from 12 residues. CDR3 nucleotides: TGTGCCAGCAGCTTACCCTCCTACGAGCAGTACTTC. It encodes CASSLPSYEQYF.

The chain combines TRBV9 with TRBJ2-3; the match to TRBD2 covers 11 bases. The J segment lost 0 bases and the V segment lost 4 bases, leaving 7 bases of the junction unmatched. Per germline, CDR1 SGDLS and CDR2 YYNGEE. The CDR3 extends over 17 amino acids. The DNA for the CDR3 is TGTGCCAGCAGCCCACCCGGACTAGCGGGTAGCACAGATACGCAGTATTTT. The encoded protein is CASSPPGLAGSTDTQYF.

This chain links TRBV12-5 with TRBJ1-2, with a possible D match to TRBD1 (5 bases). The germline V and J ends were trimmed by 6 bases and 1 base, with 6 bases remaining between them. The CDR3 sequence is 12 residues long. In germline, CDR1 is LGHNT, CDR2 FRNRAP. CDR3 residues: CASGRGNYGYTF. As DNA, the CDR3 is TGTGCTAGTGGGAGGGGTAACTATGGCTACACCTTC.